A single sample is the source of the 28 T cell receptor beta chains below, sequenced in a study of T cell responses to AZD1222 COVID-19 vaccine. The assay was immunoSEQ multiplex PCR, and TCRdb's table has in-frame clones only and misses some. Of 150,000 to 160,000 clones detected, 90% appear once; the ten largest clones hold about 1.7%. The starting material was peripheral blood, obtained on day 0 of AZD1222 vaccination. The receptors shown here come from an adult in good health.

The rearrangement links TRBV19 to TRBJ1-5, with 9 positions matching TRBD1. This CDR3 spans 15 amino acids. V lost 4 bases and J lost 1; bases outside the gene matches: 2. Germline V gives CDR1 LNHDA, CDR2 SQIVND (reference sequence). Written as DNA, the CDR3 is TGTGCCAGTAGTACAGACAGGGGGAGCAATCAGCCCCAGCATTTT. As protein: CASSTDRGSNQPQHF.

This clone has just a few counts. The V call is TRBV9, the J call TRBJ1-1, with a possible D match to TRBD1 (6 bases). The V gene's germline CDR1 is SGDLS and CDR2 YYNGEE. V was cut by 0 bases and J by 6 bases, with 12 bases left in between. The CDR3 consists of 14 residues. The CDR3 region is CASSVAGARSEAFF. The CDR3 DNA reads TGTGCCAGCAGCGTAGCAGGGGCTCGATCTGAAGCTTTCTTT.

The gene calls are TRBV19 and TRBJ2-3, with D perhaps matching TRBD2 (6 bases). This CDR3 region has 17 residues. Germline lookup yields CDR1 LNHDA and CDR2 SQIVND (reference sequence). V lost 3 bases, J lost 0 bases, and 16 bases lay in between. As DNA, the CDR3 is TGTGCCAGTAGTATCCGGTCAGGGACTTACAGCACAGATACGCAGTATTTT. Protein sequence: CASSIRSGTYSTDTQYF.

This rearrangement joins TRBV5-6 to TRBJ1-1, with 10 bases aligning to TRBD1. Germline V gives CDR1 SGHDT, CDR2 YYEEEE. This CDR3 comprises 15 residues. V was clipped by 3 bases and J by 1 base; unmatched bases: 3. CDR3 region: CASSSWTGGNTEAFF. CDR3 nucleotide sequence: TGTGCCAGCAGCTCCTGGACAGGGGGGAACACTGAAGCTTTCTTT.

The J gene is TRBJ1-5, the V gene TRBV21-1. TRBV21-1 is termed a pseudogene. The CDR3 consists of 15 residues. The CDR3 DNA follows: TGTGCCAGCAGCAAAGTTATGTGGGGGAACCAGCCCCAGCATTTT. Its translation: CASSKVMWGNQPQHF.

V gene TRBV7-9 combines with J gene TRBJ2-3; no clear D. This CDR3 has 15 amino acids. The V gene lost 1 base and the J gene lost 6 bases, with 14 bases spanning the gap. Germline V gene data show CDR1 as SEHNR and CDR2 as FQNEAQ (reference sequence). CDR3 sequence reads: CASSLVTPPRDTQYF. The CDR3 region has the DNA TGTGCCAGCAGCTTAGTAACACCTCCGAGGGATACGCAGTATTTT.

V and J are TRBV10-2 and TRBJ2-7; D not certain. The CDR3 has 13 amino acids. The germline V gene encodes CDR1 WSHSY and CDR2 SAAADI. Trimming pared 3 bases from V and 4 bases from J, leaving 10 bases between. CDR3 nucleotides: TGCGCCAGCAGTGACCCTTCGGCATACGAGCAGTACTTC. It encodes CASSDPSAYEQYF.

V usage is TRBV24-1 and J usage is TRBJ1-5; the D gene is possibly TRBD1 (5 bases). Between the trimmed V and J ends, which lost 5 bases and 4 bases, there was a span of 8 bases. The CDR3 is 13 residues long. CDR1 and CDR2 from the germline V gene are KGHDR and SFDVKD. The CDR3: CATSGRDNQPQHF. DNA of the CDR3: TGTGCCACCAGTGGCAGGGATAATCAGCCCCAGCATTTT.

The chain joins TRBV28 to TRBJ2-4; unclear D gene. V was trimmed by 8 bases and J by 2 bases, leaving 13 bases between them. This CDR3 region has 14 residues. Germline V gives CDR1 MDHEN, CDR2 SYDVKM. CDR3 residues: CASSPLTTKNIQYF. The CDR3 bases are TGTGCCAGCTCCCCACTGACGACCAAAAACATTCAGTACTTC.

The genes are TRBV30 and TRBJ2-6, with unresolved D. Germline CDR1 reads GTSNPN; CDR2 reads SVGIG (reference sequence). The CDR3 covers 12 residues. As DNA, the CDR3 is TGTGCTTTCAACTCTGGGGCCAACGTCCTGACTTTC. This sequence encodes CAFNSGANVLTF.

This clone was detected once. This rearrangement joins TRBV3-1 (or the pseudogene TRBV3-2) to TRBJ2-3; 7 nucleotides agree with TRBD2. The V and J ends lost 0 bases and 1 base, in that order; junction bases with no gene match: 4. Germline V CDR1 and CDR2: LGHDT, YNNKEL (reference sequence). The CDR3 runs 16 residues. This chain's CDR3 is CASSQDRTSRTDTQYF. CDR3 sequence (DNA): TGTGCCAGCAGCCAAGATAGGACTAGTCGCACAGATACGCAGTATTTT.

The chain is built from TRBV6-2 or TRBV6-3 and TRBJ1-2, with 9 bases matching TRBD1. From germline, CDR1 is MNHEY and CDR2 SVGEGT. V shed 7 bases, J shed 5 bases, and the junction held 8 bases outside the gene matches. The length of the CDR3 is 14 residues. CDR3 nucleotides: TGTGCCAGCAACCCACAGGGGGCCCTTTATGGCTACACCTTC. It encodes CASNPQGALYGYTF.

The chain couples TRBV5-8 to TRBJ1-5; TRBD1 is a possible D gene (5 bases). Germline CDR1 reads SGHTS; CDR2 reads YDEGEE. Trimming left V 0 bases short and J 4 bases short, with 8 bases between. The CDR3 runs to 14 residues. The CDR3 region is CASSLAGGNQPQHF. The CDR3 DNA reads as TGTGCCAGCAGCTTGGCCGGGGGGAATCAGCCCCAGCATTTT.

This clone was detected once. The V call is TRBV29-1, the J call TRBJ2-7, with D perhaps TRBD1 or TRBD2 (5 bases each). CDR1 and CDR2 (germline): SQVTM, ANQGSEA. The CDR3 is 13 residues long. Trimming took off 5 bases at V and 7 bases at J, with 18 bases between the two ends. In nucleotides, the CDR3 is TGCAGCGTTAGCCCGGGGCCCCTACTTGAGCAGTACTTC. It is translated as CSVSPGPLLEQYF.

The V call is TRBV21-1, the J call TRBJ1-1; the D call of TRBD1 is as the table states it, not checked on the DNA. TRBV21-1 is marked as a pseudogene. The CDR3 consists of 15 residues. The CDR3 DNA follows: TGTGCCAGCAGCTTGACAGGGGGCCTGTGGACTGAAGCTTTCTTT. This translates into CASSLTGGLWTEAFF.

Notes on this clone: The same CDR3 arises from other DNA sequences in this sample as well. The chain joins TRBV7-2 to TRBJ1-1, with D unclear. V was trimmed by 1 base and J by 1 base, leaving 4 bases between them. Germline values: CDR1 SGHTA, CDR2 FQGNSA. The CDR3 totals 13 residues. CDR3 residues: CASSLVGNTEAFF. In DNA, the CDR3 is TGTGCCAGCAGCTTAGTCGGGAACACTGAAGCTTTCTTT.

V usage is TRBV4-1 and J usage is TRBJ2-5, with TRBD1 identical over 8 bases. After removal of 0 bases from V and 7 bases from J, the junction contained 7 bases not matched to a gene. The germline V gene encodes CDR1 MGHRA and CDR2 YSYEKL. The CDR3 consists of 15 residues. CDR3 DNA: TGCGCCAGCAGCCAAGACGGACAGGGAATCGGGACCCAGTACTTC. Protein sequence: CASSQDGQGIGTQYF.

This clone was observed a handful of times. The V call is TRBV25-1, the J call TRBJ2-2, with 7 bases identical to TRBD2. V was pared by 3 bases and J by 3 bases, with 7 bases of the junction left unmatched. This CDR3 spans 16 amino acids. Germline assignment: CDR1 MGHDK and CDR2 SYGVNS. The chain's CDR3 is CASSDETTSYTGELFF. The CDR3 region has the DNA TGTGCCAGCAGTGACGAAACGACTAGCTACACCGGGGAGCTGTTTTTT. Full variable domain (remainder filled in from reference TRBV25-1 and TRBJ2-2): EADIYQTPRYLVIGTGKKITLECSQTMGHDKMYWYQQDPGMELHLIHYSYGVNSTEKGDLSSESTVSRIRTEHFPLTLESARPSHTSQYLCASSDETTSYTGELFFGEGSRLTVL.

This chain joins TRBV6-5 and TRBJ2-5; possible D gene TRBD1, 5 bases. The CDR3 has 15 residues. Per the germline V gene, CDR1 is MNHEY and CDR2 is SVGAGI. V lost 2 bases, J lost 5 bases, and 15 bases lay in between. CDR3 bases: TGTGCCAGCAGTTACAATAGGGCAGGGTGGGAGACCCAGTACTTC. It specifies CASSYNRAGWETQYF.

CDR3 region: CASSHMHTADTEAFF. The CDR3 bases are TGTGCCAGCAGTCACATGCATACAGCGGACACTGAAGCTTTCTTT. The chain carries TRBV6-5 and TRBJ1-1; unclear D gene. This CDR3 region has 15 residues. Trimming took 5 bases from V and 3 from J, leaving 16 bases between them. Germline CDR1 is MNHEY and CDR2 is SVGAGI.

V and J are TRBV19 and TRBJ1-1; D not certain. This CDR3 is 14 amino acids long. Trimming took 5 bases from V and 2 from J, leaving 12 bases between them. Germline V gene sequence: CDR1 LNHDA, CDR2 SQIVND (reference sequence). In nucleotides, the CDR3 is TGTGCCAGTAGTCTAGGACCGAAAAACACTGAAGCTTTCTTT. Its protein is CASSLGPKNTEAFF.

The chain combines TRBV7-2 with TRBJ2-7; TRBD2 agrees at 13 bases. The CDR3 is 16 amino acids. The V segment lost 5 bases and the J segment 2 bases; nucleotides outside the gene matches: 6. Germline V lookup: CDR1 SGHTA, CDR2 FQGNSA. The CDR3 sequence: CASSERLAGGAYEQYF. CDR3 in DNA: TGTGCCAGCAGCGAACGACTAGCGGGAGGCGCCTACGAGCAGTACTTC.

The chain joins TRBV4-1 to TRBJ1-2, with D unresolved. Germline V lookup: CDR1 MGHRA, CDR2 YSYEKL. The CDR3 sequence is 14 residues long. The V gene lost 4 bases and the J gene lost 1 base, with 10 bases spanning the gap. CDR3 sequence (DNA): TGCGCCAGCAGCCCAGGACTGATTAACTATGGCTACACCTTC. Translating it yields CASSPGLINYGYTF.

This chain connects TRBV28 to TRBJ1-6, with D possibly TRBD1 on 6 matching bases. V was clipped by 4 bases and J by 10 bases, with 20 bases between them. This CDR3 has 16 residues. Germline V gives CDR1 MDHEN, CDR2 SYDVKM. The CDR3 coding sequence is TGTGCCAGCAGTTCCGGTCAGACAGGTCGTGCGTCACCCCTCCACTTT. Translating it yields CASSSGQTGRASPLHF.

This chain joins TRBV7-8 and TRBJ2-1; unclear D gene. Trimming removed 2 bases at V and 3 bases at J, with 5 bases between. There are 13 residues in the CDR3. Germline lookup yields CDR1 SGHVS and CDR2 FQNEAQ. CDR3 sequence (DNA): TGTGCCAGCAGCTTACCGAACTACAATGAGCAGTTCTTC. It codes for CASSLPNYNEQFF.

The chain has TRBV2 and TRBJ1-2, with 7 positions matching TRBD1. The CDR3 sequence is 12 residues long. CDR1 is SNHLY, CDR2 FYNNEI, per germline. Germline trimming cut 6 bases from V and 9 bases from J; bases unmatched to any gene: 7. CDR3 nucleotide sequence: TGTGCCAGCAGCCAGACAGGGCGACGCTACACCTTC. Translation gives CASSQTGRRYTF.

The V gene is TRBV19, the J gene TRBJ2-4; maybe TRBD2 (6 bases). Trimming took off 1 base at V and 11 bases at J, with 24 bases between the two ends. The V gene's germline CDR1 is LNHDA and CDR2 SQIVND (reference sequence). The CDR3 is made up of 17 amino acids. Written as DNA, the CDR3 is TGTGCCAGTAGTATAGTTGGAGGGATCGCATCTCAATTAGTTCAGTACTTC. Residues: CASSIVGGIASQLVQYF.

J is TRBJ2-7 and V is TRBV5-1; D is perhaps TRBD1 (6 bases). CDR3 size: 15 residues. Germline V gene lookup returns CDR1 SGHRS and CDR2 YFSETQ. V gave up 4 bases and J gave up 0 bases, with 14 bases separating them. The CDR3 protein is CASSLDSGSSYEQYF. The CDR3 DNA follows: TGCGCCAGCAGCCTGGACAGCGGTAGCTCCTACGAGCAGTACTTC.